A single sample gave rise to the 32 T cell receptor beta chains below, sequenced in a study of CD8 T cell repertoires and HIV-1 epitope variants. The repertoire was sequenced with immunoSEQ multiplex PCR; TCRdb's copy has only in-frame clones and lacks some. The sample yields 2,600 or so clones, approximately 73% seen once. Which antigens these TCRs recognize remains unknown. Specimen: cultured CD8+ T cells derived from PBMCs. These receptor sequences come from a male donor with HIV.

The chain has TRBV28 and TRBJ2-7; 9 bases map to TRBD1. The junction had 5 bases not matched to a gene; V was cut back by 6 bases and J by 5 bases. The CDR3 consists of 13 residues. CDR1 is MDHEN and CDR2 is SYDVKM in the germline V gene. CDR3 nucleotides: TGTGCCAGCAGCCGGGACAGGGTAAACGAGCAGTACTTC. Its protein is CASSRDRVNEQYF.

The V gene is TRBV11-2, the J gene TRBJ1-1; 8 bases align to TRBD1. Germline assignment: CDR1 SGHAT and CDR2 FQNNGV. V dropped 1 base and J dropped 6; count of bases not matched to a gene: 4. The CDR3 has 14 amino acids. CDR3 DNA sequence: TGTGCCAGCAGCTTAGGGACAGGGACTTCTGAAGCTTTCTTT. Protein sequence: CASSLGTGTSEAFF.

The chain recombines TRBV29-1 with TRBJ2-7; tentative D call: TRBD1 (6 bases). V lost 3 bases, J lost 1 base, and 10 bases lay in between. In germline, CDR1 is SQVTM, CDR2 ANQGSEA. The CDR3 runs 13 residues. DNA of the CDR3: TGCAGCGTTGAGCTCGACAGGTCCTACGAGCAGTACTTC. It encodes CSVELDRSYEQYF.

The chain is built from TRBV28 and TRBJ1-2; 7 positions agree with TRBD1. V dropped 5 bases and J dropped 7; count of bases not matched to a gene: 7. The CDR3 has 13 amino acids. Germline assignment: CDR1 MDHEN and CDR2 SYDVKM. CDR3: CASSITGEGGYTF. For the CDR3, the DNA is TGTGCCAGCAGTATAACAGGGGAGGGTGGCTACACCTTC.

The gene calls are TRBV9 and TRBJ2-7, with 8 nucleotides matching TRBD1. J gave up 2 bases and V 0 bases, and 4 bases lay outside the gene matches. Germline lookup yields CDR1 SGDLS and CDR2 YYNGEE. The CDR3 consists of 15 residues. DNA for the CDR3: TGTGCCAGCAGCGTAGTACCGACAGGGGCCTACGAGCAGTACTTC. Its protein is CASSVVPTGAYEQYF.

The chain couples TRBV7-2 to TRBJ1-4, with D tentatively TRBD1 (5 bases). Germline V gene lookup returns CDR1 SGHTA and CDR2 FQGNSA. V lost 3 bases and J 3 bases, leaving 8 bases between the germline ends. This CDR3 spans 14 amino acids. The chain's CDR3 is CASSFMGPNEKLFF. The CDR3 DNA follows: TGTGCCAGCAGCTTTATGGGGCCTAATGAAAAACTGTTTTTT.

The chain has TRBV7-9 and TRBJ2-7; the D gene is possibly TRBD1 (6 bases). The CDR3 totals 13 residues. Germline CDR1 and CDR2: SEHNR and FQNEAQ (reference sequence). V gave up 4 bases and J gave up 0 bases, with 7 bases separating them. In DNA form, the CDR3 reads TGTGCCAGCAGCTCGGACAGCTCCTACGAGCAGTACTTC. It codes for CASSSDSSYEQYF.

The chain combines TRBV7-2 with TRBJ1-2, with TRBD1 matching over 8 bases. This CDR3 has 15 residues. Germline CDR1 reads SGHTA; CDR2 reads FQGNSA. Unmatched junction bases numbered 9, after V lost 5 bases and J lost 4 bases. The CDR3 here is CASSPRTGLGYGYTF. CDR3 DNA: TGTGCCAGCAGCCCGCGGACAGGGCTGGGCTATGGCTACACCTTC.

The chain uses TRBV6-4 and TRBJ1-5; 12 nucleotides align to TRBD1. Germline V lookup: CDR1 MRHNA, CDR2 SNTAGT. The junction had 4 bases not matched to a gene; V was cut back by 5 bases and J by 5 bases. CDR3 length equals 15 residues. The CDR3 nucleotides are TGTGCCAGCAGTCACGGGACAGGGGGCGATCAGCCCCAGCATTTT. It translates to CASSHGTGGDQPQHF.

The J gene is TRBJ2-1, the V gene TRBV19, with TRBD2 matching 10 bases. CDR1 and CDR2 (germline): LNHDA, SQIVND (reference sequence). The CDR3 runs to 15 residues. Unmatched junction bases numbered 1, after V lost 2 bases and J lost 3 bases. The CDR3 loop reads CASSILAGDYNEQFF. The CDR3 DNA reads TGTGCCAGTAGTATACTAGCGGGAGACTACAATGAGCAGTTCTTC.

The chain has TRBV27 and TRBJ2-3; 9 bases fit TRBD2. Trimming removed 4 bases from V and 2 bases from J; junction bases left unmatched: 10. There are 17 residues in the CDR3. Germline V gives CDR1 MNHEY, CDR2 SMNVEV (reference sequence). The CDR3 nucleotides are TGTGCCAGCAGTTCTACATCGACTAGCGGAGACACAGATACGCAGTATTTT. It specifies CASSSTSTSGDTDTQYF.

This clone has just a few counts. This chain uses TRBV18 with TRBJ2-7; maybe TRBD1 (6 bases). With 1 base removed from V and 2 bases from J, the gap between germline ends came to 15 bases. This CDR3 spans 16 amino acids. Germline V gene sequence: CDR1 KGHSH, CDR2 LQKENI. CDR3 bases: TGTGCCAGCTCACCACAGTTTGGGCAGGGGCCCTACGAGCAGTACTTC. This encodes CASSPQFGQGPYEQYF.

The rearrangement joins TRBV7-8 to TRBJ2-1; 13 bases agree with TRBD2. The germline gives CDR1 SGHVS, CDR2 FQNEAQ. The CDR3 runs 14 residues. Trimming at V came to 1 base and at J to 10 bases, leaving 1 base not matched to a gene. The chain's CDR3 is CASSLETSGREQFF. CDR3 DNA: TGTGCCAGCAGCTTAGAGACTAGCGGGAGGGAGCAGTTCTTC.

This clone appeared a single time. In DNA form, the CDR3 reads TGTGCCAGCAGGTTACAGGGTTTTAACAATCAGCCCCAGCATTTT. Protein product: CASRLQGFNNQPQHF. The chain carries TRBV2 and TRBJ1-5; D might be TRBD1 (6 bases). Trimming shortened V by 6 bases and J by 3 bases, and 15 bases separated the two germline ends. Germline V gene lookup returns CDR1 SNHLY and CDR2 FYNNEI. The CDR3 contains 15 residues.

The chain has TRBV5-6 and TRBJ1-2; unclear D gene. This CDR3 comprises 12 residues. Germline lookup yields CDR1 SGHDT and CDR2 YYEEEE. Trimming removed 4 bases from V and 5 bases from J, with 9 bases in between. CDR3 in amino acids: CASSAGTYGYTF. CDR3 DNA sequence: TGTGCCAGCAGCGCGGGTACTTATGGCTACACCTTC.

The chain has TRBV27 and TRBJ2-7; D may be TRBD2 (6 bases). Germline V gene sequence: CDR1 MNHEY, CDR2 SMNVEV (reference sequence). V gave up 5 bases and J gave up 0 bases, with 14 bases separating them. This CDR3 is built from 15 residues. The CDR3 nucleotides read TGTGCCAGCAGTCTCCGGGACTCCCTCTCCTACGAGCAGTACTTC. It specifies CASSLRDSLSYEQYF.

This chain joins TRBV7-6 and TRBJ2-3; the D gene is possibly TRBD1 (6 bases). The CDR3 consists of 15 residues. The V gene's germline CDR1 is SGHVS and CDR2 FNYEAQ. V lost 0 bases to trimming and J lost 3 bases, with 10 bases between them. In DNA form, the CDR3 reads TGTGCCAGCAGCTTAGCACAGGGTGGAACAGATACGCAGTATTTT. It encodes CASSLAQGGTDTQYF.

The chain joins TRBV5-6 to TRBJ1-5; D possibly corresponds to TRBD1 (6 bases). The CDR3 covers 16 residues. The V end was cut by 2 bases, the J end by 0 bases, with 12 bases between. Germline loops: CDR1 SGHDT, CDR2 YYEEEE. This CDR3 reads CASSLSGAYSNQPQHF. The CDR3, as DNA: TGTGCCAGCAGCTTATCAGGGGCATATAGCAATCAGCCCCAGCATTTT.

The J gene is TRBJ2-5, the V gene TRBV7-9, with 10 bases that match TRBD2. CDR1 is SEHNR, CDR2 FQNEAQ, per germline (reference sequence). The CDR3 sequence is 17 residues long. V shed 4 bases and J 0 bases; nucleotides not matched to a gene: 8. The CDR3 spells CASSSSVSGRDQETQYF. CDR3 sequence (DNA): TGTGCCAGCAGCTCCTCCGTAAGCGGGAGGGACCAAGAGACCCAGTACTTC.

The chain combines TRBV27 with TRBJ2-7; 10 bases fit TRBD2. The CDR3 is made up of 15 amino acids. From germline, CDR1 is MNHEY and CDR2 SMNVEV (reference sequence). V trimming: 5 bases; J trimming: 5 bases; junction bases outside the gene matches: 9. The CDR3: CASSALAGDSHEQYF. CDR3 DNA: TGTGCCAGCAGTGCGCTAGCGGGAGATTCCCACGAGCAGTACTTC.

The chain links TRBV5-4 to TRBJ1-5, with D unclear. Germline values: CDR1 SGHNT, CDR2 YYREEE (reference sequence). Trimming cost V 2 bases and J 0 bases, with 6 bases left between them. This CDR3 region has 14 residues. CDR3 sequence reads: CASSFSGSNQPQHF. DNA of the CDR3: TGTGCCAGCAGCTTTTCGGGTAGCAATCAGCCCCAGCATTTT.

This clone is a singleton in its sample. The genes are TRBV6-6 and TRBJ1-1, with a possible D match to TRBD1 (6 bases). The CDR3 covers 15 residues. V lost 3 bases and J lost 0, with 11 bases in between. Germline loops: CDR1 MNHNY, CDR2 SVGAGI (reference sequence). CDR3 in DNA: TGTGCCAGCAGTTATATTGGGGGCATGAACACTGAAGCTTTCTTT. Its translation: CASSYIGGMNTEAFF.

The chain carries TRBV28 and TRBJ2-2; no definite D call. V was pared by 3 bases and J by 3 bases, with 8 bases between. The CDR3 covers 14 residues. Germline CDR1 is MDHEN and CDR2 is SYDVKM. This CDR3 is CASSLFLDTGELFF. In DNA form, the CDR3 reads TGTGCCAGCAGTTTGTTCCTGGACACCGGGGAGCTGTTTTTT.

This sequence joins TRBV27 and TRBJ2-7; 11 bases map to TRBD2. CDR1 is MNHEY and CDR2 is SMNVEV in the germline V gene (reference sequence). Trimming removed 5 bases from V and 6 bases from J; junction bases left unmatched: 6. The CDR3 sequence is 14 residues long. Here the CDR3 reads CASSLIAGGPEQYF. The CDR3 coding sequence is TGTGCCAGCAGTCTCATAGCGGGAGGGCCCGAGCAGTACTTC.

The gene calls are TRBV15 and TRBJ2-1; tentative D call: TRBD2 (6 bases). V was clipped by 1 base and J by 8 bases, with 12 bases between them. The CDR3 has 14 residues. Germline-derived CDR1 and CDR2 are LNHNV and YYDKDF (reference sequence). The CDR3 protein is CATSRGGGIDEQFF. CDR3 DNA: TGTGCCACCAGCAGAGGCGGAGGGATAGATGAGCAGTTCTTC.

This chain connects TRBV20-1 to TRBJ1-1; D possibly corresponds to TRBD1 (5 bases). The CDR3 sequence is 11 residues long. V gave up 1 base and J gave up 5 bases, with 5 bases separating them. Looked up from germline, CDR1 is DFQATT and CDR2 is SNEGSKA (reference sequence). The CDR3 coding sequence is TGCAGTGCTAGAGGACAGACTGAAGCTTTCTTT. Translating gives CSARGQTEAFF.

The chain uses TRBV5-1 and TRBJ1-5; tentatively, D is TRBD1 (6 bases). CDR3 length: 14 amino acids. The V end lost 0 bases, the J end lost 4 bases, and 8 bases lay between the germline ends. Germline CDR1 reads SGHRS; CDR2 reads YFSETQ. CDR3 amino acids: CASSLGQANQPQHF. CDR3 nucleotides: TGCGCCAGCAGCTTGGGACAGGCTAATCAGCCCCAGCATTTT.

The J gene is TRBJ1-4, the V gene TRBV6-5; a weak D match, TRBD1 (5 bases). V was trimmed by 2 bases and J by 10 bases, leaving 11 bases between them. The germline gives CDR1 MNHEY, CDR2 SVGAGI. This CDR3 is 13 amino acids long. CDR3 sequence: CASSYKWGLKLFF. The CDR3 DNA sequence: TGTGCCAGCAGTTACAAATGGGGACTAAAACTGTTTTTT.

The chain recombines TRBV28 with TRBJ2-7; 11 bases fit TRBD1. Germline lookup yields CDR1 MDHEN and CDR2 SYDVKM. This CDR3 region has 14 residues. Trimming at V came to 7 bases and at J to 2 bases, leaving 4 bases not matched to a gene. CDR3 amino acids: CASNPGQGAYEQYF. CDR3 bases: TGTGCCAGCAATCCGGGACAGGGGGCCTACGAGCAGTACTTC. Variable domain in full (rest from reference TRBV28 and TRBJ2-7): DVKVTQSSRYLVKRTGEKVFLECVQDMDHENMFWYRQDPGLGLRLIYFSYDVKMKEKGDIPEGYSVSREKKERFSLILESASTNQTSMYLCASNPGQGAYEQYFGPGTRLTVT.

The chain combines TRBV6-4 with TRBJ2-3; D may be TRBD2 (5 bases). Trimming shortened V by 4 bases and J by 3 bases, and 14 bases separated the two germline ends. The CDR3 has 15 amino acids. CDR1 and CDR2 from the germline V gene are MRHNA and SNTAGT. The CDR3 region has the DNA TGTGCCAGCAGTGGGGAGAGGGCCGGGACAGATACGCAGTATTTT. It encodes CASSGERAGTDTQYF.

The gene calls are TRBV4-3 and TRBJ1-5; no clear D gene. Trimming left V 0 bases short and J 5 bases short, with 14 bases between. The CDR3 runs to 16 residues. The V gene's germline CDR1 is LGHNA and CDR2 YSLEER. The CDR3 protein is CASSQDIRLQHQPQHF. DNA of the CDR3: TGCGCCAGCAGCCAAGATATCAGGCTTCAGCATCAGCCCCAGCATTTT.

The chain combines TRBV28 with TRBJ1-1; D remains unclear. Germline V gene sequence: CDR1 MDHEN, CDR2 SYDVKM. The CDR3 runs to 14 residues. V was shortened by 7 bases and J by 4 bases, with 16 bases between the two germline ends. The CDR3, as DNA: TGTGCCAGCACCGTGCCGAGGTCGGGCACTGAAGCTTTCTTT. The encoded protein is CASTVPRSGTEAFF.